This T cell receptor (beta chain) was identified in a study of a mutant IDH1 vaccine in newly diagnosed glioma. Across the study: Patients were started on vaccination 4-6 weeks after radiotherapy alone, or with temozolomide cycles. The study's findings and limits: Any relationship between pseudoprogression and changes in top peripheral T cell clonotypes seemed absent.

The repertoire was sequenced with immunoSEQ multiplex PCR; TCRdb's copy has only in-frame clones and lacks some. The table has roughly 38,000 clones, 82% seen once. Time point denoted: week 47, end of study. Doses of 300 ug of mutant IDH1 20-mer peptide were given with topical imiquimod. Germline V lookup: CDR1 MGHRA, CDR2 YSYEKL. CDR3 size: 16 residues. The V and J ends lost 4 bases and 7 bases respectively, with 19 bases between them. This clone has only one observation. Its target is not known. The chain has TRBV4-1 and TRBJ1-4; possible D gene TRBD1, 6 bases. Sequences were derived from PBMCs, sampled from a glioma patient whose treatment included an IDH1 peptide vaccine. This sequence originates from a man aged 18 to 29 with glioma. Some clones in this sample may be carry-over from other donors' samples. In DNA, the CDR3 is TGCGCCAGCAGCCCTAAAGGGGGGCAGGGGTCTGAAAAACTGTTTTTT. Amino acid sequence: CASSPKGGQGSEKLFF.